This T cell receptor (beta chain) was captured by sequencing in a study of spatial heterogeneity in lung cancer. Study at large: In the raw reads, each unique TCR and UMI combination was present more than ten times on average.

Noted time point: sample taken at primary tumor resection. Whole RNA, isolated from tumor, nontumor lung or frozen PBMC, was sequenced without prior sorting. V was pared by 0 bases and J by 8 bases, with 5 bases of the junction left unmatched. This CDR3 spans 15 amino acids. From germline, CDR1 is SGHRS and CDR2 YFSETQ. The study tagged each TCR cDNA molecule with a unique molecular identifier. MiXCR was run by TCRdb on the 5' RACE reads, yielding one entry per CDR3 protein. Of more than 35,000 distinct CDR3 sequences listed, around 5.5% are singletons. Ten or more counts support this clonotype. This sequence was found in a female donor with early-stage non-small cell lung cancer. Sequences were derived from PBMCs, sampled at surgery. J is TRBJ2-1 and V is TRBV5-1; 10 nucleotides match TRBD2. The CDR3 loop reads CASSLEAGGPDEQFF. The DNA for the CDR3 is TGCGCCAGCAGCTTGGAAGCGGGGGGGCCCGATGAGCAGTTCTTC.